The 10 T cell receptor beta chains below were found in one sample sequenced in a study of STAT3 mutations in large granular lymphocyte leukemia. Broader study findings: At least one immunodominant TCR beta clonotype appeared in every T-cell large granular lymphocyte leukemia patient.

The antigens for these receptors are not known. Using immunoSEQ multiplex PCR, the repertoire was profiled, and TCRdb retains in-frame clones only, with some absent. Of over 30,000 clones listed, 70% to 90% are singletons. The sequenced material came from PBMCs. These receptors originate from a human donor with T large granular lymphocyte leukemia. Some clones in this sample may be carry-over from other donors' samples.

The chain couples TRBV4-3 to TRBJ1-2; D unresolved. V shed 3 bases and J shed 4 bases, with 12 bases lying between them. This CDR3 spans 14 amino acids. The V gene's germline CDR1 is LGHNA and CDR2 YSLEER. The CDR3 protein is CASSQADGGYGYTF. The CDR3 coding sequence is TGCGCCAGCAGCCAGGCGGACGGAGGCTATGGCTACACCTTC.

V and J are TRBV5-4 and TRBJ2-6; 9 nucleotides match TRBD1. Germline CDR1 is SGHNT and CDR2 is YYREEE (reference sequence). Trimming removed 3 bases from V and 1 base from J; junction bases left unmatched: 5. The CDR3 totals 17 residues. The CDR3: CASSWGQGWSGANVLTF. For the CDR3, the DNA is TGTGCCAGCAGCTGGGGACAGGGATGGTCTGGGGCCAACGTCCTGACTTTC. The entire variable domain, with the rest obtained from reference TRBV5-4 and TRBJ2-6, is as follows: ETGVTQSPTHLIKTRGQQVTLRCSSQSGHNTVSWYQQALGQGPQFIFQYYREEENGRGNFPPRFSGLQFPNYSSELNVNALELDDSALYLCASSWGQGWSGANVLTFGAGSRLTVL.

This chain uses TRBV4-3 with TRBJ1-2; tentatively, D is TRBD1 (5 bases). The CDR3 is 15 amino acids. From germline, CDR1 is LGHNA and CDR2 YSLEER. Trimming left V 0 bases short and J 7 bases short, with 15 bases between. The CDR3 protein is CASSQDRLGGAGYTF. The DNA of the CDR3 is TGCGCCAGCAGCCAAGATCGACTTGGAGGGGCTGGCTACACCTTC.

The chain recombines TRBV7-9 with TRBJ2-7, with TRBD1 identical over 7 bases. V shed 6 bases, J shed 3 bases, and the junction held 11 bases outside the gene matches. Germline loops: CDR1 SEHNR, CDR2 FQNEAQ (reference sequence). The CDR3 totals 15 residues. The CDR3: CASSYTTGIVYEQYF. The CDR3 nucleotides read TGTGCCAGCAGTTATACGACAGGGATAGTCTACGAGCAGTACTTC.

The chain is built from TRBV13 and TRBJ2-7; 8 nucleotides match TRBD2. The trim removed 4 bases at V and 5 bases at J, leaving 16 bases unmatched. CDR1 is PRHDT, CDR2 FYEKMQ, per germline (reference sequence). The CDR3 extends over 17 amino acids. The CDR3 DNA is TGTGCCAGCAGCTGGCTGGGCGGGGGGAAAAGGGGGAACGAGCAGTACTTC. This translates into CASSWLGGGKRGNEQYF.

The CDR3 here is CASSSGQGAGNTIYF. The CDR3 DNA follows: TGTGCCAGCAGTTCGGGACAGGGGGCGGGAAACACCATATATTTT. The chain is built from TRBV6-5 and TRBJ1-3, with 12 bases lining up with TRBD1. Germline V lookup: CDR1 MNHEY, CDR2 SVGAGI. The CDR3 runs to 15 residues. The trim removed 4 bases at V and 4 bases at J, leaving 2 bases unmatched.

J is TRBJ2-7 and V is TRBV18; 7 bases align to TRBD1. Germline V gives CDR1 KGHSH, CDR2 LQKENI. Trimming at V came to 4 bases and at J to 7 bases, leaving 7 bases not matched to a gene. This CDR3 has 13 residues. The CDR3 nucleotides are TGTGCCAGCTCACTAGGACAGGCTGGGGAGCAGTACGTC. It codes for CASSLGQAGEQYV.

V is TRBV6-5 and J is TRBJ2-1; possibly TRBD1 or TRBD2 for D (5 bases each). CDR3 length equals 14 residues. The germline V gene encodes CDR1 MNHEY and CDR2 SVGAGI. V dropped 7 bases and J dropped 4 bases, with 14 bases sitting between them. CDR3 protein: CASTRGDPYNEQFF. CDR3 in DNA: TGTGCCAGCACGAGAGGGGACCCTTACAATGAGCAGTTCTTC.

This clone was observed a single time. This chain connects TRBV7-9 to TRBJ2-1; 8 nucleotides align to TRBD2. CDR3 length equals 15 residues. The trim removed 2 bases at V and 5 bases at J, leaving 5 bases unmatched. Per the germline V gene, CDR1 is SEHNR and CDR2 is FQNEAQ (reference sequence). DNA for the CDR3: TGTGCCAGCAGCTTAAATGCGGGGGGAAACAATGAGCAGTTCTTC. The encoded protein is CASSLNAGGNNEQFF.

This clone came up once. The gene calls are TRBV20-1 and TRBJ1-5, with D unclear. V lost 6 bases to trimming and J lost 7 bases, with 10 bases between them. The CDR3 has 11 residues. From germline, CDR1 is DFQATT and CDR2 SNEGSKA (reference sequence). The CDR3 nucleotides read TGCAGTGCCGCTAGAGACCAGCCCCAGCATTTT. Its protein product is CSAARDQPQHF.